The entry below describes one T cell receptor beta chain. Its antigen is currently unknown. The data originate from a study of graft-versus-host responses after intestinal transplantation. Study-level points and caveats: Recipient bone marrow held GvH clones, some seen earlier in ileum or blood. High graft-versus-host to host-versus-graft clonal ratios were seen in allografts of patients with graft-donor T cell macrochimerism.

The V and J ends lost 0 bases and 5 bases respectively, with 16 bases between them. The V gene's germline CDR1 is KGHSH and CDR2 LQKENI. This CDR3 spans 16 amino acids. Using immunoSEQ multiplex PCR, the repertoire was profiled, and TCRdb retains in-frame clones only, with some absent. The sample shows some 96,000 clones, roughly 87% of them seen only once. This specimen was unstimulated CD4+ T cells sorted from spleen or lymph node cells, taken before transplant. The genes are TRBV18 and TRBJ2-5; D remains ambiguous. The TCR originated in a human donor who was the organ donor for an intestinal transplant. The CDR3 is CASSPPERKQRETQYF. The CDR3 region has the DNA TGTGCCAGCTCACCACCGGAGCGAAAACAACGGGAGACCCAGTACTTC.